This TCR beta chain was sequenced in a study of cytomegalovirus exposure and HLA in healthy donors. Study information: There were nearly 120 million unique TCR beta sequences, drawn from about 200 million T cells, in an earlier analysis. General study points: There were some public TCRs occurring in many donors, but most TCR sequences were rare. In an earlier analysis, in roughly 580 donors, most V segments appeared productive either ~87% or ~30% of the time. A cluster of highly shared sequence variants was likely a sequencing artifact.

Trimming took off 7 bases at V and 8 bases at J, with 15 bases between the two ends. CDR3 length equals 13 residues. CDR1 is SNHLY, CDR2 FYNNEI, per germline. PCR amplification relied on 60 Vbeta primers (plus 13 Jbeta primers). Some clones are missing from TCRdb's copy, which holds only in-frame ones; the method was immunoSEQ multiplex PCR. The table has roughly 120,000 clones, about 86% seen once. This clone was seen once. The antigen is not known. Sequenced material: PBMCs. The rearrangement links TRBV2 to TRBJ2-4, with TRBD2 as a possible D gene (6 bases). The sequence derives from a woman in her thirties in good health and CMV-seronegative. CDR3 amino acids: CASKEGGVYIQYF. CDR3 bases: TGTGCCAGCAAGGAGGGAGGAGTTTACATTCAGTACTTC.